What follows describes a single TCR beta chain. Its antigen is not identified. The study ran its PCR with 60 Vbeta and 13 Jbeta primers. Sequencing used immunoSEQ multiplex PCR; TCRdb keeps in-frame clones, though not all of them. The table lists about 270,000 clones, approximately 70% of them singletons. The CDR3 has 15 residues. Trimming removed 3 bases from V and 2 bases from J, with 13 bases in between. Looked up from germline, CDR1 is LNHNV and CDR2 is YYDKDF (reference sequence). These data originate in a study of cytomegalovirus exposure and HLA in healthy donors. Broader study findings: Sequencing probably produced one cluster of sequence variants that were highly shared. Researchers reported in a later analysis that a missense DCLRE1C variant was tied to TCR beta V- and J-gene trimming. TCR beta chains associated with HLA were, in a later analysis, more clonally expanded than equally common others.

The TCR was taken from a female donor in good health and CMV-seronegative. V gene TRBV15 combines with J gene TRBJ2-5, with D possibly matching TRBD1 (5 bases). The sample comprised PBMCs. The CDR3 region is CATSSRQINQETQYF. In DNA form, the CDR3 reads TGTGCCACCAGCAGTAGACAGATCAATCAAGAGACCCAGTACTTC.